The source of this TCR beta chain is a study of T-cell memory formation after mild COVID-19. Points from the study as a whole: Balance between CD4 and CD8 was seen in clones contracting day 15 to 85, and a CD4+ lean was seen in later expanders. Cross-reactive memory apparently joined, as some responding clones appeared in pre-infection memory.

Using constant-segment primers, 5'RACE produced TCR alpha and TCR beta cDNA libraries carrying sample barcodes and UMIs. TCRdb re-analysed the 5' RACE reads in MiXCR, keeping a single row per CDR3 protein. The sample includes more than 100,000 distinct CDR3 sequences, about 17% of them seen just once. On this clonotype: Its specificity is not known.

CDR3 length: 14 residues. Germline assignment: CDR1 DFQATT and CDR2 SNEGSKA (reference sequence). V shed 3 bases and J shed 0 bases, with 12 bases lying between them. This receptor was identified in a man between 18 and 29 years old who had mild COVID-19 (a few samples of this study predate the infection). Cell type and time point are not known. Sequenced sample: PBMCs or a T cell subset sorted from them (not recorded which). The chain is built from TRBV20-1 and TRBJ2-7; D tentatively fits TRBD1 or TRBD2 (5 bases each). The CDR3 nucleotides read TGCAGTGCTAGGAGGGGAGCAGCCTCCTACGAGCAGTACTTC. Protein product: CSARRGAASYEQYF.